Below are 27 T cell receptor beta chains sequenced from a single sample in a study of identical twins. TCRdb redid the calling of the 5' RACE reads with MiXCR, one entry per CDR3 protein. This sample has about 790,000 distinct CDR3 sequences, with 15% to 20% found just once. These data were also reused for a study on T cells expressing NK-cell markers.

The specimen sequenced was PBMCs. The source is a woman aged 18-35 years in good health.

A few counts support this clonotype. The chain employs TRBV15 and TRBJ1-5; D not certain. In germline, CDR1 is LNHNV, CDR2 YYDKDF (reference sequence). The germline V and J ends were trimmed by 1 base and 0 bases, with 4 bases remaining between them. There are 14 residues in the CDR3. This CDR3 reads CATSRVISNQPQHF. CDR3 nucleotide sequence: TGTGCCACCAGCAGAGTTATTAGCAATCAGCCCCAGCATTTT.

The CDR3 here is CATSRGLSYEQYF. The CDR3 DNA reads as TGTGCCACCAGCAGAGGCCTCTCCTACGAGCAGTACTTC. The chain carries TRBV15 and TRBJ2-7; D not certain. The CDR3 is 13 residues long. With 1 base removed from V and 0 bases from J, the gap between germline ends came to 4 bases. Germline V lookup: CDR1 LNHNV, CDR2 YYDKDF (reference sequence).

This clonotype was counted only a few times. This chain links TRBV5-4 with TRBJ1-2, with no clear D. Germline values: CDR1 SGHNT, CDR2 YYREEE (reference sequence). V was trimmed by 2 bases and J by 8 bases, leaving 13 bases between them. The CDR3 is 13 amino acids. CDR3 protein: CASSFDPLQGYTF. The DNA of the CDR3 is TGTGCCAGCAGCTTCGACCCGCTCCAGGGCTACACCTTC.

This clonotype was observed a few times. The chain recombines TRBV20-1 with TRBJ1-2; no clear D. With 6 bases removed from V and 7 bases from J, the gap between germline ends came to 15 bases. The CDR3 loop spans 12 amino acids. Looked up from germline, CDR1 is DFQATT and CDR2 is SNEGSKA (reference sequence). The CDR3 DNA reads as TGCAGTGCGAACTTAGGTACTCCTGGCTACACCTTC. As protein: CSANLGTPGYTF.

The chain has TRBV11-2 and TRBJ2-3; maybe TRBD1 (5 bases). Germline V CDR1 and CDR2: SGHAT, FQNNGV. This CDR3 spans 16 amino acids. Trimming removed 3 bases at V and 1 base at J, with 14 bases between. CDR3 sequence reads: CASSLFQGRGTDTQYF. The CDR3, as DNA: TGTGCCAGCAGCTTGTTTCAGGGAAGGGGCACAGATACGCAGTATTTT.

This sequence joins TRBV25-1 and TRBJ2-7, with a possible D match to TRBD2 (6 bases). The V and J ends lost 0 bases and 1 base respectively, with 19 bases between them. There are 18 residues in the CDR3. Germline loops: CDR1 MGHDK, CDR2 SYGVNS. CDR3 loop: CASSEYGRVREESYEQYF. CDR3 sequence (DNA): TGTGCCAGCAGTGAATATGGAAGGGTGCGGGAAGAGTCCTACGAGCAGTACTTC.

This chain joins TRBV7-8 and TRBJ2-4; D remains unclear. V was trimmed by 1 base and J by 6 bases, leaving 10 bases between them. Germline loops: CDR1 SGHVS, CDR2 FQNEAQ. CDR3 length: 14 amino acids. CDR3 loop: CASSLVGYGNIQYF. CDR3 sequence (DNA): TGTGCCAGCAGCTTAGTGGGGTACGGAAACATTCAGTACTTC.

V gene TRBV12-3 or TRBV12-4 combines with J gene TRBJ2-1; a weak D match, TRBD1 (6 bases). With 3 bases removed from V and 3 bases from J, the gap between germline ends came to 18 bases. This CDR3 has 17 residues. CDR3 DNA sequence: TGTGCCAGCAGTTTTCCTGGTGGGCAGGGGATCTACAATGAGCAGTTCTTC. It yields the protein CASSFPGGQGIYNEQFF.

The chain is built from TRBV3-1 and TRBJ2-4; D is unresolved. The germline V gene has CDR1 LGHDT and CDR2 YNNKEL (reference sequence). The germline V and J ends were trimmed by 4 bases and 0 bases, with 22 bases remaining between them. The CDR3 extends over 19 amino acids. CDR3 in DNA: TGTGCCAGCAGCCCCCCCCGAAACCGGGCCCAGATAGCCAAAAACATTCAGTACTTC. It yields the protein CASSPPRNRAQIAKNIQYF.

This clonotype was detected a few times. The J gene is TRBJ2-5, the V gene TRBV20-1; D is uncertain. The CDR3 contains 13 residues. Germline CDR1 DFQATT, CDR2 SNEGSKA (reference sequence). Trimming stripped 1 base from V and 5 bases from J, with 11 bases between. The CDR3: CSARVEVGETQYF. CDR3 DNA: TGCAGTGCTAGAGTCGAAGTGGGCGAGACCCAGTACTTC.

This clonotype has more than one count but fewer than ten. The CDR3 region is CASSLEFVRTEGYTF. CDR3 nucleotides: TGTGCCAGCAGCTTGGAATTTGTCCGGACGGAGGGCTACACCTTC. This chain links TRBV5-5 with TRBJ1-2, with D unclear. Germline CDR1 and CDR2: SGHKS and YYEKEE (reference sequence). With 0 bases removed from V and 8 bases from J, the gap between germline ends came to 17 bases. The CDR3 consists of 15 residues.

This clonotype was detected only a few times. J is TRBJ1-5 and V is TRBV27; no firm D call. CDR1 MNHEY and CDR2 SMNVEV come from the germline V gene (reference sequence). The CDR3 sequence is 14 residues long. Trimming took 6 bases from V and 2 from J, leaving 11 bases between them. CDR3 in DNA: TGTGCCAGCAGGGTAGGTGTGGGCAATCAGCCCCAGCATTTT. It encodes CASRVGVGNQPQHF.

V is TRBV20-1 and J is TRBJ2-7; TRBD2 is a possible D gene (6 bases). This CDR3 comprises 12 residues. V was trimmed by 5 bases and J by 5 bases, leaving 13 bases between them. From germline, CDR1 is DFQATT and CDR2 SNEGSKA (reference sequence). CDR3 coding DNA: TGCAGTGCTCCCCGGCGGGGCGACGAGCAGTACTTC. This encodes CSAPRRGDEQYF.

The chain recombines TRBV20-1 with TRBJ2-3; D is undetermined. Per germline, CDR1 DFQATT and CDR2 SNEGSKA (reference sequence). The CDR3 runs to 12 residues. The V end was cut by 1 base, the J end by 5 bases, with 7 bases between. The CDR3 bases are TGCAGTGCTAGAGCAATCGGAGATACGCAGTATTTT. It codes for CSARAIGDTQYF.

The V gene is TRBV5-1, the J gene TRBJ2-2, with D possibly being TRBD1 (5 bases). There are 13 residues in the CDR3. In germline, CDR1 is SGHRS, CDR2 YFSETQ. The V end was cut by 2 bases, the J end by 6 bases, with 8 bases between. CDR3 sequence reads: CASSLQDSGELFF. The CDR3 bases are TGCGCCAGCAGCTTACAGGATTCCGGGGAGCTGTTTTTT.

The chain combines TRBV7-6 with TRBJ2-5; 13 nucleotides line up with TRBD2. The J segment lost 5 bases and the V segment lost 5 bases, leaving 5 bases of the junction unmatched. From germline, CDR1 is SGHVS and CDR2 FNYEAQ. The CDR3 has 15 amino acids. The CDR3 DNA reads TGTGCCAGCAGCCCGTGGACTAGCGGGAGTGAGACCCAGTACTTC. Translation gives CASSPWTSGSETQYF.

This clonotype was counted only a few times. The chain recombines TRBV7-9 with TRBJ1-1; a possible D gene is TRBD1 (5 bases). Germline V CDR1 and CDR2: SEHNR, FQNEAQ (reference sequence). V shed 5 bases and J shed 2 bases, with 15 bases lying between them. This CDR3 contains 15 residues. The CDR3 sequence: CASSPALTDNTEAFF. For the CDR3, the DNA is TGTGCCAGCAGCCCCGCCCTGACAGATAACACTGAAGCTTTCTTT.

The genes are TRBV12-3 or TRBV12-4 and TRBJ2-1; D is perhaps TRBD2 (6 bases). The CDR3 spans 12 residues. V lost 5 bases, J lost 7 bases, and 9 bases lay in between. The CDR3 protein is CASSNGRNEQFF. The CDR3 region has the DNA TGTGCCAGCAGTAACGGGAGAAATGAGCAGTTCTTC.

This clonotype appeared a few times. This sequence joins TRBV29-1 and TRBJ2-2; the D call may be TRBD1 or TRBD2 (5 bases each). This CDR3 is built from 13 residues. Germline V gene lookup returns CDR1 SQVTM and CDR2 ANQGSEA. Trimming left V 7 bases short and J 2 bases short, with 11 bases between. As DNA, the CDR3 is TGCAGCGCTGTCGGGGCTAACACCGGGGAGCTGTTTTTT. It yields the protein CSAVGANTGELFF.

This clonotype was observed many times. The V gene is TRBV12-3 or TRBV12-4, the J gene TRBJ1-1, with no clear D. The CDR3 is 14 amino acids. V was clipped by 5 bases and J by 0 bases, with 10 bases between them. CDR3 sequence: CASSLGLVNTEAFF. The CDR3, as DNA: TGTGCCAGCAGTCTCGGGTTAGTGAACACTGAAGCTTTCTTT.

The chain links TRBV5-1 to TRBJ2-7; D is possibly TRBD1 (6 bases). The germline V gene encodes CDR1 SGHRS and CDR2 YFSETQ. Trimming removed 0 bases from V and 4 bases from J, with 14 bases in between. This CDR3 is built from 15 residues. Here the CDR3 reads CASSLGGGTRYEQYF. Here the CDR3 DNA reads TGCGCCAGCAGCTTGGGAGGGGGAACACGTTACGAGCAGTACTTC.

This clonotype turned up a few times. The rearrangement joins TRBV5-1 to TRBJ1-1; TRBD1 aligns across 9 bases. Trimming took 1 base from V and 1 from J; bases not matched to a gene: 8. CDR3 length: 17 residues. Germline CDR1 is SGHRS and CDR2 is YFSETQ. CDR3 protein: CASSLYGQGRENTEAFF. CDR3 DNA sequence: TGCGCCAGCAGCTTGTACGGACAGGGGAGGGAGAACACTGAAGCTTTCTTT.

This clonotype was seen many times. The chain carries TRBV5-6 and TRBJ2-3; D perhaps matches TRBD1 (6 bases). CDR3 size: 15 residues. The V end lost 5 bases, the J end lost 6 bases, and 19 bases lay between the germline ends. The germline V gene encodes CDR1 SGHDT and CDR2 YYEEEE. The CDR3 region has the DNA TGTGCCAGCAGGTTAACAGGGTTCAGGGAGGATACGCAGTATTTT. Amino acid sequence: CASRLTGFREDTQYF.

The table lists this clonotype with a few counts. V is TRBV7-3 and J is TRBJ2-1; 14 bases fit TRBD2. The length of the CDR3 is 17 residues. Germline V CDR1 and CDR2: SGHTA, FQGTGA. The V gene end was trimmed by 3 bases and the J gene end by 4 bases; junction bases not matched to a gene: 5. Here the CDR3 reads CASSLGTSGGPYNEQFF. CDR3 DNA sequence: TGTGCCAGCAGCTTGGGGACTAGCGGGGGCCCGTACAATGAGCAGTTCTTC.

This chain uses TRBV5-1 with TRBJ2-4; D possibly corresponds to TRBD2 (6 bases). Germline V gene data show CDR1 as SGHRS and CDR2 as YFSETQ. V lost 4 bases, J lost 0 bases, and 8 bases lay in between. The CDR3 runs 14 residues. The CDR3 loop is CASSGGTAKNIQYF. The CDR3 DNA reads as TGCGCCAGCAGCGGCGGGACAGCCAAAAACATTCAGTACTTC.

The DNA for the CDR3 is TGCGCCAGCACCGGGATAGCGGGAAGCTACGAGCAGTACTTC. It is translated as CASTGIAGSYEQYF. The chain has TRBV10-2 and TRBJ2-7, with TRBD2 matching 8 bases. The CDR3 sequence is 14 residues long. In germline, CDR1 is WSHSY, CDR2 SAAADI. J gave up 3 bases and V 7 bases, and 8 bases lay outside the gene matches.

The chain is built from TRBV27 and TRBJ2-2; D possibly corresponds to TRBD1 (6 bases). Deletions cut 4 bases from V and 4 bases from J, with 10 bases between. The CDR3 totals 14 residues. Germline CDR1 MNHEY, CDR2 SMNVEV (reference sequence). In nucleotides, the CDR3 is TGTGCCAGCAGTTCGGACAGACCCACCGGGGAGCTGTTTTTT. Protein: CASSSDRPTGELFF.